This TCR beta chain stems from a study of T-cell reconstitution after alpha-beta-depleted transplantation in children. General study points: At one year after transplant, newly produced T cells mostly accounted for T-cell counts and diversity. Surviving recipient cells, namely T cells and thymic progenitors, were the source of high day-60 TCRbeta diversity in some patients. The study reportedly traced alpha-beta T cells about two months after transplant to several hundred expanded graft clones.

It was with unique molecular identifiers that the TCRbeta library was prepared. Each CDR3 protein gets one entry after TCRdb re-called the PCR reads with MiXCR. The sample has about 260,000 distinct CDR3 sequences; roughly 8.2% are singletons. From germline, CDR1 is MDHEN and CDR2 SYDVKM. V was trimmed by 6 bases and J by 2 bases, leaving 20 bases between them. There are 17 residues in the CDR3. This clonotype was recorded many times. Its antigen is unknown. The material sequenced was PBMCs, mostly from graft donor cells, taken 180 days after TCRalphabeta/CD19-depleted stem cell transplant. V usage is TRBV28 and J usage is TRBJ2-4; D is possibly TRBD1 (6 bases). This receptor was obtained from a male patient aged 10-17 years who had a stem cell transplant for acute lymphoblastic leukemia, so the T cells may come from the graft donor. The CDR3 region is CASSPPTGIGTKNIQYF. The CDR3 DNA follows: TGTGCCAGCAGCCCCCCTACAGGGATCGGGACCAAAAACATTCAGTACTTC. The full variable domain, completed using reference TRBV28 and TRBJ2-4, is DVKVTQSSRYLVKRTGEKVFLECVQDMDHENMFWYRQDPGLGLRLIYFSYDVKMKEKGDIPEGYSVSREKKERFSLILESASTNQTSMYLCASSPPTGIGTKNIQYFGAGTRLSVL.